Listed below are T cell receptor beta chains from one sample, sequenced in a study of blood T cells in healthy people across ages. TCRdb re-called the 5' RACE reads through MiXCR, storing one row per CDR3 protein. The sample lists over 600,000 distinct CDR3 sequences, roughly two fifths seen once, with 25% to 30% in the top ten. The specimen was blood. Receptors originate from a man older than 75 in good health. Each CDR3 is given with its conserved first and last residue. Each record gives: D gene, J gene, clone size, V gene, CDR3 DNA, CDR3 protein. A D gene is named only where the DNA matches it firmly. Part of the rows lack a size; the others show once, few, many or a class for expanded clones.

d_gene: -
j_gene: TRBJ2-1
abundance: -
v_gene: TRBV14
CDR3nt: TGTGCCAGCAGTCCCCGGGGATTAGGCAATGAGCAGTTCTTC
CDR3aa: CASSPRGLGNEQFF

d_gene: -
j_gene: TRBJ2-4
abundance: once
v_gene: TRBV10-3
CDR3nt: TGTGCCATCAGTGAGTTTGGGCGACAGCAGTACTTC
CDR3aa: CAISEFGRQQYF

d_gene: TRBD2
j_gene: TRBJ2-1
abundance: few
v_gene: TRBV11-2
CDR3nt: TGTGCCAGCAGCTCCTCAAGCGGGGCCTCTCCCTACAATGAGCAGTTCTTC
CDR3aa: CASSSSSGASPYNEQFF

d_gene: -
j_gene: TRBJ2-3
abundance: -
v_gene: TRBV14
CDR3nt: TGTGCCAGCAGCCAAGGCGGGACAGCGGGAGATACGCAGTATTTT
CDR3aa: CASSQGGTAGDTQYF

d_gene: -
j_gene: TRBJ1-4
abundance: -
v_gene: TRBV29-1
CDR3nt: TGCAGCGTTGGGGCAGGGAGAGAAAAACTGTTTTTT
CDR3aa: CSVGAGREKLFF

d_gene: TRBD2
j_gene: TRBJ2-1
abundance: few
v_gene: TRBV28
CDR3nt: TGTGCCAGCAGTTTTGGGAGGGGACTATACAATGAGCAGTTCTTC
CDR3aa: CASSFGRGLYNEQFF

d_gene: -
j_gene: TRBJ2-5
abundance: -
v_gene: TRBV30
CDR3nt: TGTGCCTGGAGTGTGGGTGGGCAAGGAGAGACCCAGTACTTC
CDR3aa: CAWSVGGQGETQYF

d_gene: TRBD1
j_gene: TRBJ2-5
abundance: -
v_gene: TRBV15
CDR3nt: TGTGCCGCCAGCAGAGGACAGGGGATACAAGAGACCCAGTACTTC
CDR3aa: CAASRGQGIQETQYF

d_gene: TRBD1
j_gene: TRBJ1-4
abundance: -
v_gene: TRBV20-1
CDR3nt: TGCAGTGCCAAGACAGGGGGCATCGGAACTAATGAAAAACTGTTTTTT
CDR3aa: CSAKTGGIGTNEKLFF

d_gene: -
j_gene: TRBJ2-6
abundance: few
v_gene: TRBV7-9
CDR3nt: TGTGCCAGCAGCTTAATTGTTGCTGGGGCCAACGTCCTGACTTTC
CDR3aa: CASSLIVAGANVLTF

d_gene: -
j_gene: TRBJ2-7
abundance: few
v_gene: TRBV14
CDR3nt: TGTGCCAGCAGCCCCCTCAGGGGCTATGTCGAGCAGTACTTC
CDR3aa: CASSPLRGYVEQYF

d_gene: -
j_gene: TRBJ1-1
abundance: few
v_gene: TRBV6-2/TRBV6-3
CDR3nt: TGTGCCAGCAAGTGGGGACGGACTATGAACACTGAAGCTTTCTTT
CDR3aa: CASKWGRTMNTEAFF

d_gene: TRBD2
j_gene: TRBJ2-7
abundance: -
v_gene: TRBV5-1
CDR3nt: TGCGCCAGCAGCTTGGAGGCGGGAGGGAGCCCCCTACTCTACGAGCAGTACTTC
CDR3aa: CASSLEAGGSPLLYEQYF

d_gene: -
j_gene: TRBJ2-7
abundance: -
v_gene: TRBV2
CDR3nt: TGTGCCAGCAGTCCTACCCATGGTGGGGGAGGTTACGAGCAGTACTTC
CDR3aa: CASSPTHGGGGYEQYF

d_gene: -
j_gene: TRBJ2-3
abundance: -
v_gene: TRBV7-2
CDR3nt: TGTGCCAGCAGCTTAGCGAATCCCAATACTGGGGGTACGCAGTATTTT
CDR3aa: CASSLANPNTGGTQYF

d_gene: TRBD1
j_gene: TRBJ2-7
abundance: -
v_gene: TRBV7-2
CDR3nt: TGTACCAGCAGCTTGACAGGGGACTCCTACAATGAGCAGTACTTC
CDR3aa: CTSSLTGDSYNEQYF

d_gene: -
j_gene: TRBJ1-1
abundance: -
v_gene: TRBV6-5
CDR3nt: TGTGCCAGCAGCGATCGGGGCCTTCGGCGGACTGAAGCTTTCTTT
CDR3aa: CASSDRGLRRTEAFF

d_gene: -
j_gene: TRBJ2-3
abundance: -
v_gene: TRBV6-2/TRBV6-3
CDR3nt: TGTGCCAGCAGCTCTTACAGGGGACTAGTAACAGATACGCAGTATTTT
CDR3aa: CASSSYRGLVTDTQYF

d_gene: TRBD2
j_gene: TRBJ2-1
abundance: few
v_gene: TRBV5-6
CDR3nt: TGTGCCAGCAGCTTGGTACTAGCGGGGGGGTACAATGAGCAGTTCTTC
CDR3aa: CASSLVLAGGYNEQFF

d_gene: -
j_gene: TRBJ2-7
abundance: few
v_gene: TRBV6-5
CDR3nt: TGTGCCAGCAGACTCTCGGCAGGGAATTTCTACGAGCAGTACTTC
CDR3aa: CASRLSAGNFYEQYF

d_gene: TRBD2
j_gene: TRBJ2-7
abundance: -
v_gene: TRBV28
CDR3nt: TGTGCCAGCAGTTTTTCGAGACTAGCGGGAGAAGAGCAGTACTTC
CDR3aa: CASSFSRLAGEEQYF

d_gene: TRBD1
j_gene: TRBJ2-3
abundance: many
v_gene: TRBV29-1
CDR3nt: TGCAGCGTAGTCAAAGGACAGGGAGATACGCAGTATTTT
CDR3aa: CSVVKGQGDTQYF

d_gene: TRBD1
j_gene: TRBJ2-7
abundance: -
v_gene: TRBV5-1
CDR3nt: TGCGCCAGCAGCACCGAGACGGGACAGGCCTCCTACGAGCAGTACTTC
CDR3aa: CASSTETGQASYEQYF

d_gene: -
j_gene: TRBJ1-2
abundance: many
v_gene: TRBV28
CDR3nt: TGTGCCAGCAGTGTGGACATAGATGGCTACACCTTC
CDR3aa: CASSVDIDGYTF

d_gene: -
j_gene: TRBJ1-1
abundance: -
v_gene: TRBV3-1
CDR3nt: TGTGCCAGCAGCCTATCTACCTTGGGGAACACTGAAGCTTTCTTT
CDR3aa: CASSLSTLGNTEAFF

d_gene: -
j_gene: TRBJ2-3
abundance: -
v_gene: TRBV2
CDR3nt: TGTGCCAGCAGTGAAGGGCCCAACACAGATACGCAGTATTTT
CDR3aa: CASSEGPNTDTQYF

d_gene: TRBD1
j_gene: TRBJ1-2
abundance: few
v_gene: TRBV7-6
CDR3nt: TGTGCCAGCAGCTCACCGGGACAGGGGACGCGGGGCTACACCTTC
CDR3aa: CASSSPGQGTRGYTF

d_gene: TRBD2
j_gene: TRBJ2-3
abundance: many
v_gene: TRBV7-2
CDR3nt: TGTGCCAGCAGCTTCCCCAGCCTAGCGGGGGGGTCCCTGGATACGCAGTATTTT
CDR3aa: CASSFPSLAGGSLDTQYF

d_gene: -
j_gene: TRBJ2-5
abundance: -
v_gene: TRBV20-1
CDR3nt: TGCAGTGCTAGACCTGGACGCCCCTCTGGGGAGCAGTACTTC
CDR3aa: CSARPGRPSGEQYF

d_gene: -
j_gene: TRBJ2-5
abundance: -
v_gene: TRBV6-2/TRBV6-3
CDR3nt: TGTGCCAGCAGGACCAGAGCGGTCCTCGATCGGTACTTC
CDR3aa: CASRTRAVLDRYF

d_gene: TRBD2
j_gene: TRBJ2-7
abundance: -
v_gene: TRBV7-2
CDR3nt: TGTGCCAGCAGCGAGAGCGGGAGCTCCTACAATGAGCAGTACTTC
CDR3aa: CASSESGSSYNEQYF

d_gene: -
j_gene: TRBJ2-7
abundance: few
v_gene: TRBV7-2
CDR3nt: TGTGCCAGCAGCTTAAGGGGACAATCCTACAATGAGCAGTACTTC
CDR3aa: CASSLRGQSYNEQYF

d_gene: -
j_gene: TRBJ2-2
abundance: -
v_gene: TRBV5-4
CDR3nt: TGTGCCAGCAGCCCGGCGGGAAAGCGCACCGGGGAGCTGTTTTTT
CDR3aa: CASSPAGKRTGELFF

d_gene: TRBD1
j_gene: TRBJ1-2
abundance: few
v_gene: TRBV20-1
CDR3nt: TGCAGTGCCCCGACAGGGGGCGGAAACTATGGCTACACCTTC
CDR3aa: CSAPTGGGNYGYTF

d_gene: -
j_gene: TRBJ2-7
abundance: many
v_gene: TRBV18
CDR3nt: TGTGCCAGCTCCCAGGGGACGGCCAACGAGCAGTACTTC
CDR3aa: CASSQGTANEQYF

d_gene: TRBD2
j_gene: TRBJ2-7
abundance: many
v_gene: TRBV5-1
CDR3nt: TGTGCCAGCAGCCTAGGGACTAGCGGTGAGCAGTACTTC
CDR3aa: CASSLGTSGEQYF

d_gene: TRBD2
j_gene: TRBJ2-1
abundance: -
v_gene: TRBV7-2
CDR3nt: TGTGCCAGCAGCTCACCGGGACTAGCGGGAGGGGGTAATGAGCAGTTCTTC
CDR3aa: CASSSPGLAGGGNEQFF

d_gene: -
j_gene: TRBJ2-5
abundance: -
v_gene: TRBV6-2/TRBV6-3
CDR3nt: TGTGCCAGCAGTTCTTCCGACAGTTGGGTTAGAGAGACCCAGTACTTC
CDR3aa: CASSSSDSWVRETQYF

d_gene: -
j_gene: TRBJ2-7
abundance: -
v_gene: TRBV6-2/TRBV6-3
CDR3nt: TGTGCCAGCAGTTACCAACCCTACGAGCAGTACTTC
CDR3aa: CASSYQPYEQYF

d_gene: TRBD1
j_gene: TRBJ1-1
abundance: -
v_gene: TRBV7-9
CDR3nt: TGTGCCAGCAGAAGCGAACAGGGGGCGAGGAACACTGAAGCTTTCTTT
CDR3aa: CASRSEQGARNTEAFF

d_gene: -
j_gene: TRBJ2-3
abundance: -
v_gene: TRBV3-1
CDR3nt: TGTGCCAGCAGCCTCCGACAGTCGGGAGATACGCAGTATTTT
CDR3aa: CASSLRQSGDTQYF

d_gene: -
j_gene: TRBJ1-2
abundance: few
v_gene: TRBV20-1
CDR3nt: TGCAGTGCTAGACGGTCAGGGGTCCTTCCTGGCTACACCTTC
CDR3aa: CSARRSGVLPGYTF

d_gene: -
j_gene: TRBJ2-3
abundance: -
v_gene: TRBV7-2
CDR3nt: TGTGCCAGCAGCTTGACGTCGGGGGGACAGGCTGATACGCAGTATTTT
CDR3aa: CASSLTSGGQADTQYF

d_gene: TRBD1
j_gene: TRBJ2-7
abundance: -
v_gene: TRBV20-1
CDR3nt: TGCAGTGCTACCACAGGGGTACTTTACGAGCAGTACTTC
CDR3aa: CSATTGVLYEQYF

d_gene: -
j_gene: TRBJ2-7
abundance: -
v_gene: TRBV5-1
CDR3nt: TGCGCCAGCAGCCGGGACACCCCGGACTACGAGCAGTACTTC
CDR3aa: CASSRDTPDYEQYF

d_gene: TRBD1
j_gene: TRBJ2-5
abundance: few
v_gene: TRBV7-3
CDR3nt: TGTGCCGGCAGCCTCAACAGGGGAGAGACCCAGTACTTC
CDR3aa: CAGSLNRGETQYF

d_gene: TRBD2
j_gene: TRBJ2-3
abundance: few
v_gene: TRBV2
CDR3nt: TGTGCCAGCAGGACAACTAGCGGGATCTCAGATACGCAGTATTTT
CDR3aa: CASRTTSGISDTQYF

d_gene: -
j_gene: TRBJ2-7
abundance: -
v_gene: TRBV20-1
CDR3nt: TGCAGTGCTACTGGAGGCAGAACCTACGAGCAGTACTTC
CDR3aa: CSATGGRTYEQYF

d_gene: TRBD2
j_gene: TRBJ2-7
abundance: -
v_gene: TRBV4-2
CDR3nt: TGTGCCAGCAGCCAAGAGAGGGGACTAGCCTACGAGCAGTACTTC
CDR3aa: CASSQERGLAYEQYF

d_gene: -
j_gene: TRBJ2-2
abundance: few
v_gene: TRBV7-2
CDR3nt: TGTGCCAGCAGCTTAGCGCCAGGGAGTACCGGGGAGCTGTTTTTT
CDR3aa: CASSLAPGSTGELFF

d_gene: -
j_gene: TRBJ2-7
abundance: -
v_gene: TRBV7-2
CDR3nt: TGTGCCAGCAGCTTAGAGGCAGGGAACTACGAGCGGTACTTC
CDR3aa: CASSLEAGNYERYF

d_gene: TRBD2
j_gene: TRBJ2-7
abundance: few
v_gene: TRBV28
CDR3nt: TGTGCCAGCACAGTAGGTGGTAGCGGGAACTCCTACGAGCAGTACTTC
CDR3aa: CASTVGGSGNSYEQYF

d_gene: TRBD2
j_gene: TRBJ2-1
abundance: -
v_gene: TRBV24-1
CDR3nt: TGTGCCACCAGTAGGACTAGCGGGCCGTACAATGAGCAGTTCTTC
CDR3aa: CATSRTSGPYNEQFF

d_gene: -
j_gene: TRBJ1-2
abundance: few
v_gene: TRBV20-1
CDR3nt: TGCAGTGCTAGAAGAAGGGGTCGCCCCTATGGCTACACCTTC
CDR3aa: CSARRRGRPYGYTF

d_gene: TRBD1
j_gene: TRBJ1-2
abundance: -
v_gene: TRBV19
CDR3nt: TGTGCCAGTGAAGGAGGGGGCCAGGACTATGGCTACACCTTC
CDR3aa: CASEGGGQDYGYTF

d_gene: TRBD2
j_gene: TRBJ2-7
abundance: -
v_gene: TRBV12-3/TRBV12-4
CDR3nt: TGTGCCAGCAGCCCTTATAGCGGGAGTACGCACAATGAGCAGTACTTC
CDR3aa: CASSPYSGSTHNEQYF

d_gene: TRBD1
j_gene: TRBJ1-2
abundance: -
v_gene: TRBV12-3/TRBV12-4
CDR3nt: TGTGCCAGCAGTTTGGACAGGGCCTACACCTTC
CDR3aa: CASSLDRAYTF

d_gene: TRBD1
j_gene: TRBJ2-3
abundance: -
v_gene: TRBV7-2
CDR3nt: TGTGCCAGCAGCTTATGGGGGACAGGAAATTGTACTAGCACAGATACGCAGTATTTT
CDR3aa: CASSLWGTGNCTSTDTQYF

d_gene: -
j_gene: TRBJ2-1
abundance: many
v_gene: TRBV15
CDR3nt: TGTGCCACCAGCAGAGATAAAGGGGAAGGACACGATGAGCAGTTCTTC
CDR3aa: CATSRDKGEGHDEQFF